This T cell receptor (beta chain) was obtained from a study of OX40 agonist ivuxolimab in advanced cancers. Broadly, across the study: Ivuxolimab, which targeted the costimulatory receptor OX40 (CD134), was an agonistic, fully human IgG2 monoclonal antibody. Peripheral TCRbeta sequencing was intended to test whether TCR sequence diversity was altered and clonal T-cell expansion was caused by ivuxolimab. Prior anti-PD-1, anti-PD-L1 or anti-CTLA-4 therapy was permitted, and checkpoint inhibitors had been received by 30% to 40% of dose-escalation patients. The dose-escalation cohort was around 83% male with a mean age of approximately 60 years, ranging from 23 to 79. Of the approximately 50 patients in dose escalation, 19 had hepatocellular carcinoma, approximately 15 had melanoma, 9 had renal cell carcinoma and 9 had head and neck cancer. The paper covers the monotherapy dose-escalation part of the phase I ivuxolimab trial, which included N ≈ 50 patients. Three dose-escalation patients achieved partial responses, one with hepatocellular carcinoma and two with cutaneous melanoma. Intravenous ivuxolimab was administered to patients every 2 weeks at six dose levels: 0.01, 0.1, 0.3, 1.5, 3 and 10 mg/kg. Study-wide findings and limitations: In partial responders in the 0.1-3.0 mg/kg groups, normalized peripheral clonal expansion was found to be among the lowest, especially among CD8+ T cells. After ivuxolimab, more expanded clones were found on average in CD8+ T cells than in CD4+ T cells. Clonal expansion of both CD4+ and CD8+ blood T cells was observed from baseline to week 6 at doses 0.1 to 3.0 mg/kg. The antigen specificity of the peripheral T cells that underwent clonal expansion was not determined. Low levels of normalized T-cell clonal expansion were also shown by some nonresponding patients.

Genomic DNA was extracted from sorted cells for sequencing of the TCRbeta CDR3 region. TCRbeta CDR3 regions were sequenced using the immunoSEQ Assay. As stored in TCRdb, this immuneACCESS dataset retains in-frame rearrangements with V and J assigned. A fraction of the clones does not appear; measured against another copy, unresolved V genes explain less than half of the discrepancy, and the remainder lacks a known reason. Present in this sample are more than 45,000 clones, roughly nine tenths of which were seen just once. The biggest ten clones account for 9% to 15% of the sample. In the case of this clone: This receptor's antigen is unknown. No much larger clone is present one base from it, and per-base qualities are unavailable.

The trial excluded patients who had a history of autoimmune disease or who were on systemic immunosuppression. In every dose cohort, peripheral blood was drawn for TCR sequencing at baseline, cycle 4 day 1, and cycle 7 day 1. Samples came from an open-label, multicenter, first-in-human phase I dose-escalation trial of ivuxolimab. Adults with locally advanced or metastatic melanoma, renal cell carcinoma, hepatocellular carcinoma or head and neck squamous cell carcinoma were enrolled in the trial. Before TCR sequencing, CD4+ T cells and CD8+ T cells from peripheral blood were sorted into separate populations. Reading the germline V gene gives CDR1 SGDLS and CDR2 YYNGEE. V ends up 0 bases short and J 1 base short, with an unmatched junction base count of 2. From the cysteine up to the phenylalanine, the CDR3 has a length of 16 residues. The kept DNA is CDR3 alone, 48 bases in frame from the first base.

The receptor chain draws on TRBV9 and TRBJ2-1; TRBD1 agrees with 9 junctional bases. The sequencing used CD4+ or CD8+ T cells sorted from blood, collected in a trial of the OX40 agonist ivuxolimab. This TCR came from an adult with an advanced solid tumor such as melanoma, head and neck, liver or kidney cancer. At the DNA level, the sequence is TGTGCCAGCAGCGTAGTCGGGACAGGGTCCTACAATGAGCAGTTCTTC. The encoded protein is CASSVVGTGSYNEQFF.